The 4 T cell receptor beta chains presented below share a single source sample, sequenced in a study of blood T cell repertoires in COVID-19. The assay was immunoSEQ multiplex PCR, and TCRdb's table has in-frame clones only and misses some. The table includes about 77,000 clones, roughly 76% detected once. Sequencing was performed on peripheral blood. The receptors shown here come from a man between 65 and 85 years old with active or convalescent COVID-19.

The chain is built from TRBV30 and TRBJ2-5, with 10 bases identical to TRBD2. The CDR3 is made up of 15 amino acids. Germline V CDR1 and CDR2: GTSNPN, SVGIG (reference sequence). J gave up 6 bases and V 2 bases, and 9 bases lay outside the gene matches. The CDR3 here is CAWSKPGLATQTQYF. The CDR3 DNA reads TGTGCCTGGAGTAAACCGGGACTAGCGACGCAGACCCAGTACTTC.

The chain couples TRBV2 to TRBJ2-7; 7 nucleotides match TRBD1. The CDR3 runs to 14 residues. Germline V lookup: CDR1 SNHLY, CDR2 FYNNEI. V was pared by 6 bases and J by 4 bases, with 9 bases of the junction left unmatched. In DNA form, the CDR3 reads TGTGCCAGCAGGACAGACAGGGCCCTTTACGAGCAGTACTTC. It is translated as CASRTDRALYEQYF.

The chain links TRBV6-5 to TRBJ2-7, with 8 bases identical to TRBD1. V was clipped by 6 bases and J by 6 bases; unmatched bases: 10. CDR1 MNHEY and CDR2 SVGAGI come from the germline V gene. The CDR3 is 14 residues long. This CDR3 is CASRKQGAVPEQYF. CDR3 DNA sequence: TGTGCCAGCAGGAAGCAGGGGGCCGTACCCGAGCAGTACTTC.

This chain connects TRBV28 to TRBJ1-1, with TRBD1 as a possible D gene (5 bases). CDR1 is MDHEN, CDR2 SYDVKM, per germline. The CDR3 consists of 13 residues. V was shortened by 7 bases and J by 10 bases, with 19 bases between the two germline ends. CDR3 coding DNA: TGTGCCAGCACCTTACATACCGGGGGGGTAGCTTTCTTT. Translating it yields CASTLHTGGVAFF.